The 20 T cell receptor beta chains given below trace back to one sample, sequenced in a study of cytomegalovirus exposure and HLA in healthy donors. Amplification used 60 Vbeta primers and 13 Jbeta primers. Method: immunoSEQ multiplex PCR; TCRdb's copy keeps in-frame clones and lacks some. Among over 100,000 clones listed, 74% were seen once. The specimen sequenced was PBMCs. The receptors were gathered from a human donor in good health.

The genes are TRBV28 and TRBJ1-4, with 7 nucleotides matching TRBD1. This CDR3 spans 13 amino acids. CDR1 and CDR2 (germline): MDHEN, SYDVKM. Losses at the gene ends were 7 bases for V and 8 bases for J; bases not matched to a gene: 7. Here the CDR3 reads CASKGAVLEKLFF. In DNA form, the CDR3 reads TGTGCCAGCAAGGGGGCGGTTTTGGAAAAACTGTTTTTT. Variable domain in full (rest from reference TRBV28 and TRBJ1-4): DVKVTQSSRYLVKRTGEKVFLECVQDMDHENMFWYRQDPGLGLRLIYFSYDVKMKEKGDIPEGYSVSREKKERFSLILESASTNQTSMYLCASKGAVLEKLFFGSGTQLSVL.

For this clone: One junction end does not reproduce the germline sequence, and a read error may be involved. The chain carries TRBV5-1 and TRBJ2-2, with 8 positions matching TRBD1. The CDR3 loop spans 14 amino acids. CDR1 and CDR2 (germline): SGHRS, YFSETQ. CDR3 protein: CASSRDRGTGELLF. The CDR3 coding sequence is TGCGCCAGCAGTCGCGACAGGGGCACCGGGGAGCTGCTTTTT.

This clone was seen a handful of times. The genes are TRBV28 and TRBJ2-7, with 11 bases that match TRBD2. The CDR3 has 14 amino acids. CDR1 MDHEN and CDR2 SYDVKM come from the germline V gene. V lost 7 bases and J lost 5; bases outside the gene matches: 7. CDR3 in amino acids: CASTLLAGDHEQYF. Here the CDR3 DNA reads TGTGCCAGCACTCTACTAGCGGGAGACCACGAGCAGTACTTC.

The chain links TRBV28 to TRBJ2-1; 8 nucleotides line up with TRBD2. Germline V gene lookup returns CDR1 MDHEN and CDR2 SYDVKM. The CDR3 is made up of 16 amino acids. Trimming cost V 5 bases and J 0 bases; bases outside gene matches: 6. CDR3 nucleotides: TGTGCCAGCAGTCCCCGGCTAGCGGGCTCCTACAATGAGCAGTTCTTC. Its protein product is CASSPRLAGSYNEQFF.

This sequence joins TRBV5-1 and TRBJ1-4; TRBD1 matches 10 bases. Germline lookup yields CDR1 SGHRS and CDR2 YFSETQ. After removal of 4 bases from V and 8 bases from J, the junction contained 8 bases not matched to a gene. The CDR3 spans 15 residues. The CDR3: CASSQRQGAGEKLFF. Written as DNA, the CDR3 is TGCGCCAGCAGCCAACGACAGGGGGCAGGGGAAAAACTGTTTTTT.

For the CDR3, the DNA is TGTGCCACCCAGTTTACACGATTGAACACTGAAGCTTTCTTT. This gives the protein CATQFTRLNTEAFF. The chain combines TRBV28 with TRBJ1-1; D gene ambiguous. The CDR3 covers 14 residues. Germline CDR1 and CDR2: MDHEN and SYDVKM. The germline V and J ends were trimmed by 10 bases and 0 bases, with 15 bases remaining between them.

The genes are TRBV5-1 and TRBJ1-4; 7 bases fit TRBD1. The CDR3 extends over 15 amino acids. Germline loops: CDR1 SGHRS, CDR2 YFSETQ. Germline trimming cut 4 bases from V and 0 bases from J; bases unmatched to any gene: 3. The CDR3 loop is CASSHDRATNEKLFF. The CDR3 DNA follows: TGCGCCAGCAGCCATGACAGGGCAACTAATGAAAAACTGTTTTTT.

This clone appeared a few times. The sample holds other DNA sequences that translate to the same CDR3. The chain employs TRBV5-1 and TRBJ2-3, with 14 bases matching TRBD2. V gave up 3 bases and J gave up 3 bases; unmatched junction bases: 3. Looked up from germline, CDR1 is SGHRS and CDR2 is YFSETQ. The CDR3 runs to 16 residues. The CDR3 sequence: CASSSGLAGGTDTQYF. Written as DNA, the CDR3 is TGCGCCAGCAGCTCCGGACTAGCGGGGGGTACAGATACGCAGTATTTT. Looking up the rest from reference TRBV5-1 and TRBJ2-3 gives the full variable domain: KAGVTQTPRYLIKTRGQQVTLSCSPISGHRSVSWYQQTPGQGLQFLFEYFSETQRNKGNFPGRFSGRQFSNSRSEMNVSTLELGDSALYLCASSSGLAGGTDTQYFGPGTRLTVL.

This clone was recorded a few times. CDR3 region: CASSDKPAGTYNEQFF. As DNA, the CDR3 is TGTGCCAGCAGTGACAAGCCAGCGGGCACCTACAATGAGCAGTTCTTC. The genes are TRBV6-4 and TRBJ2-1; D is perhaps TRBD2 (6 bases). The V end was cut by 2 bases, the J end by 2 bases, with 13 bases between. The CDR3 is 16 residues long. The germline V gene has CDR1 MRHNA and CDR2 SNTAGT.

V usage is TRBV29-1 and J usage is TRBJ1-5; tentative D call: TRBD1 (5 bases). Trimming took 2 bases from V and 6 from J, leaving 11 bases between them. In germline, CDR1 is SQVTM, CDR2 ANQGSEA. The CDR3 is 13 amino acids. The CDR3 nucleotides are TGCAGCGTTGAATCAGGGATCGGTCAGCCCCAGCATTTT. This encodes CSVESGIGQPQHF.

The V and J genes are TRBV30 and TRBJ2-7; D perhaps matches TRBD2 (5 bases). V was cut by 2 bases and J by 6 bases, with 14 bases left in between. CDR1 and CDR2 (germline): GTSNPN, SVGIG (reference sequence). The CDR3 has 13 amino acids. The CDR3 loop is CAWSLAGSTEQYF. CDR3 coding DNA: TGTGCCTGGAGTCTCGCGGGTAGCACCGAGCAGTACTTC.

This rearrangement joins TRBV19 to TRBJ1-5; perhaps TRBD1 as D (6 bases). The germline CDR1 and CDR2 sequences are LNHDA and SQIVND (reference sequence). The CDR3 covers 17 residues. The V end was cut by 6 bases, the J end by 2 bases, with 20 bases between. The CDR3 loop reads CASRFGVGPGGNQPQHF. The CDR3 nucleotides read TGTGCCAGTAGGTTTGGGGTGGGGCCAGGGGGCAATCAGCCCCAGCATTTT. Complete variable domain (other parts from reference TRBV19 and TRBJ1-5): DGGITQSPKYLFRKEGQNVTLSCEQNLNHDAMYWYRQDPGQGLRLIYYSQIVNDFQKGDIAEGYSVSREKKESFPLTVTSAQKNPTAFYLCASRFGVGPGGNQPQHFGDGTRLSIL.

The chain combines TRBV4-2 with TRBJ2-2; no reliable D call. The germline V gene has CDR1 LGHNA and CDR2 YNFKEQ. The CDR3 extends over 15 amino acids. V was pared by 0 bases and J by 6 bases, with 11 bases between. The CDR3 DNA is TGTGCCAGCAGCCAAGAGTGGAGATCTTCCGGGGAGCTGTTTTTT. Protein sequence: CASSQEWRSSGELFF.

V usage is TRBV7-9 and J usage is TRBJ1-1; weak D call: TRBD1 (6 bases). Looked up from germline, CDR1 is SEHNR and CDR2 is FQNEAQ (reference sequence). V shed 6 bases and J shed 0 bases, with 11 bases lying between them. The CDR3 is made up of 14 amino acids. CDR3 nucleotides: TGTGCCAGCAGAAAAACAGGGCTGAACACTGAAGCTTTCTTT. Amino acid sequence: CASRKTGLNTEAFF.

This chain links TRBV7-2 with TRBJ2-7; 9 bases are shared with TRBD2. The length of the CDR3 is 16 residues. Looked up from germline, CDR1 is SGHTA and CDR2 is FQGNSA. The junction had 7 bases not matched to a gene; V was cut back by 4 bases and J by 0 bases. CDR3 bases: TGTGCCAGCAGCTACAGCGGGGGGAACCCCTCCTACGAGCAGTACTTC. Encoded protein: CASSYSGGNPSYEQYF.

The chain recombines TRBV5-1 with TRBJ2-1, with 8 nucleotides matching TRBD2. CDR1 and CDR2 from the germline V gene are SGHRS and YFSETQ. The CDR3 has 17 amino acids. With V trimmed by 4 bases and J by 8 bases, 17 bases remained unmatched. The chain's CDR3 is CASSPAGVLRGVDEQFF. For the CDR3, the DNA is TGCGCCAGCAGCCCCGCGGGGGTTTTGCGGGGGGTCGATGAGCAGTTCTTC. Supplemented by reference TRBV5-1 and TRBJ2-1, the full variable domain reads KAGVTQTPRYLIKTRGQQVTLSCSPISGHRSVSWYQQTPGQGLQFLFEYFSETQRNKGNFPGRFSGRQFSNSRSEMNVSTLELGDSALYLCASSPAGVLRGVDEQFFGPGTRLTVL.

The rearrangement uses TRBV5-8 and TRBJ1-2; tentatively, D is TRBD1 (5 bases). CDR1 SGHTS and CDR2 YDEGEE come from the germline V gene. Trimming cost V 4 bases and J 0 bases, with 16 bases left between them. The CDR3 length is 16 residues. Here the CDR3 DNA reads TGTGCCAGCAGCCCCAGACAGAGCCTTACTAACTATGGCTACACCTTC. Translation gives CASSPRQSLTNYGYTF.

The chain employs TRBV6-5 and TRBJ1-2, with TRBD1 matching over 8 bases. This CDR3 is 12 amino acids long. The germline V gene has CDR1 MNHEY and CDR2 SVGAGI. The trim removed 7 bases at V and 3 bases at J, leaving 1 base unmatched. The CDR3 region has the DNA TGTGCCAGCAAGGACAGGGACTATGGCTACACCTTC. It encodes CASKDRDYGYTF.

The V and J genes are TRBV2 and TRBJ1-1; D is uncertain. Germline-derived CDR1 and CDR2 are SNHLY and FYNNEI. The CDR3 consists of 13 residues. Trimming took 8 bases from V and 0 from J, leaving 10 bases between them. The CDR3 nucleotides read TGTGCCAGCCGGTTAGCCATGAACACTGAAGCTTTCTTT. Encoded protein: CASRLAMNTEAFF.

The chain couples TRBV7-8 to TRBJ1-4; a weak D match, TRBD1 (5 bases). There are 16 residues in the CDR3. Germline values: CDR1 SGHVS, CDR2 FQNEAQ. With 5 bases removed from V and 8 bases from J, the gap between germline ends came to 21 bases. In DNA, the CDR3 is TGTGCCAGCAGCCCGAGACCAGGGAGGGCTTTGGAAAAACTGTTTTTT. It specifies CASSPRPGRALEKLFF.